This T cell receptor beta chain comes out of a study of molecular identifiers for immune sequencing clone quantification. Trimming left V 1 base short and J 2 bases short, with 15 bases between. This CDR3 has 16 residues. From germline, CDR1 is SGHDT and CDR2 YYEEEE. TCR libraries were built in bulk with a published protocol and specific TCR primers. MiXCR, run by TCRdb on the PCR reads, gives a single entry per CDR3 protein. The table shows approximately 590,000 distinct CDR3 sequences, with roughly 23% occurring only once. A CD8+CD4-CCR7+CD45RA+ gate was used to sort naive CD8 T cells. The source of this sequence is a human donor in good health. Some libraries in this study had Jurkat cell RNA spiked in. The gene calls are TRBV5-6 and TRBJ2-5; no clear D. The specimen was naive CD8+ T cells from blood, with Jurkat cell RNA spiked in. Subset in this sample: FACS-sorted CD8+CD4-CCR7+CD45RA+ naive T cells. For the CDR3, the DNA is TGTGCCAGCAGCTTGAATGCTCTTACAGATCAAGAGACCCAGTACTTC. The encoded protein is CASSLNALTDQETQYF. The full variable domain, completed using reference TRBV5-6 and TRBJ2-5, is DAGVTQSPTHLIKTRGQQVTLRCSPKSGHDTVSWYQQALGQGPQFIFQYYEEEERQRGNFPDRFSGHQFPNYSSELNVNALLLGDSALYLCASSLNALTDQETQYFGPGTRLLVL.